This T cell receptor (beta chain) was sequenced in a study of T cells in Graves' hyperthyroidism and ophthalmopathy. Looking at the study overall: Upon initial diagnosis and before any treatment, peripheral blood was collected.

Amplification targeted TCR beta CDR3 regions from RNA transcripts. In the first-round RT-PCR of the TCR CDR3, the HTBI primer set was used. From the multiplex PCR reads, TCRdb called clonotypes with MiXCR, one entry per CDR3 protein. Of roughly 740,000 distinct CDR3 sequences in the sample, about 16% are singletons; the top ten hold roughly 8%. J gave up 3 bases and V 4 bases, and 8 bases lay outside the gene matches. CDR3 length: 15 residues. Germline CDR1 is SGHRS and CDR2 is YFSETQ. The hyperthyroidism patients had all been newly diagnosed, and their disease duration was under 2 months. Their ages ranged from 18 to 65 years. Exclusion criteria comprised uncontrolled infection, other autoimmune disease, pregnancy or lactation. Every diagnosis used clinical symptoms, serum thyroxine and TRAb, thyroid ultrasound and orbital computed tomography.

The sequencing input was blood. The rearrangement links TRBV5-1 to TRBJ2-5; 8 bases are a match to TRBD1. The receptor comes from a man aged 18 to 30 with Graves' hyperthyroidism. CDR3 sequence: CASSPGQGWEETQYF. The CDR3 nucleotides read TGCGCCAGCAGCCCTGGACAGGGATGGGAAGAGACCCAGTACTTC.